Listed below are T cell receptor beta chains from one sample, sequenced in a study of beta chain features in type 1 diabetes. Repertoires were generated with immunoSEQ multiplex PCR, while TCRdb's copy carries only in-frame clones and drops some. The data show about 260,000 clones, about a fifth seen once. What was sequenced was naive CD4+ T cells from blood. Source of these receptors: a middle-aged woman with type 1 diabetes. Each CDR3 is given with its conserved first and last residue.

j_call v_call cdr3_aa
TRBJ2-5 TRBV27 CASGRDRVTQYF
TRBJ2-1 TRBV28 CASSSGTGAYNEQFF
TRBJ2-1 TRBV6-6 CASRSGDHNEQFF
TRBJ1-1 TRBV29-1 CSAEGSTRDTEAFF
TRBJ2-3 TRBV9 CASSPRTSGPDTQYF
TRBJ2-5 TRBV4-2 CASSQAGTGTQETQYF
TRBJ2-1 TRBV28 CASSPLGEQFF
TRBJ1-1 TRBV30 CAWSVQGRAFF
TRBJ2-7 TRBV7-2 CASSRSEYEQYF
TRBJ2-7 TRBV4-3 CASSQELAVPYEQYF
TRBJ2-1 TRBV9 CASSSQGQGARVYNEQFF
TRBJ2-3 TRBV25-1 CASSVAGVVDTQYF
TRBJ2-1 TRBV9 CASSSRGESSYNEQFF
TRBJ1-5 TRBV4-1 CASSPGTGSGYSNQPQHF
TRBJ2-1 TRBV19 CASSGQGASYNEQFF
TRBJ1-2 TRBV29-1 CSVGGRSYGYTF
TRBJ1-1 TRBV7-3 CASSLGGGRNTEAFF
TRBJ2-6 TRBV4-3 CASSQDLSTGANVLTF
TRBJ2-7 TRBV5-1 CASRGLAGTGLGEQYF
TRBJ1-2 TRBV4-2 CASSPTGGSGYTF
TRBJ2-5 TRBV2 CASIELAGAGEETQYF
TRBJ1-1 TRBV27 CASSLGQGLSNTEAFF
TRBJ1-5 TRBV30 CAWSVRDRVNQPQHF
TRBJ2-7 TRBV14 CASSRSSGAYEQYF
TRBJ1-1 TRBV19 CASSTGQGNEAFF
TRBJ2-5 TRBV4-3 CASSRRGDLQETQYF
TRBJ2-1 TRBV18 CASSLAGTSGRANEQFF
TRBJ2-3 TRBV29-1 CSVEASGSPDTQYF
TRBJ2-3 TRBV18 CASSPGTDTQYF
TRBJ2-1 TRBV2 CASRFGTSGGTNEQFF
TRBJ2-4 TRBV5-1 CASSLARTGGNIQYF
TRBJ1-2 TRBV19 CASNGIYGYTF
TRBJ2-1 TRBV28 CASSFTSGGFEQFF
TRBJ1-5 TRBV15 CATSREWGGNQPQHF
TRBJ2-7 TRBV4-3 CASSQGLLAGPYEQYF
TRBJ2-7 TRBV15 CATSRVYAGAEQYF
TRBJ1-1 TRBV29-1 CSVVRQSTEAFF
TRBJ1-4 TRBV2 CASNGQFEEKLFF
TRBJ2-7 TRBV29-1 CSHRDSYEQYF
TRBJ1-1 TRBV7-3 CASSSRVNTEAFF
TRBJ1-3 TRBV5-1 CASSHQGAPGGNTIYF
TRBJ2-7 TRBV5-1 CASSLSARGQDEQYF
TRBJ1-2 TRBV7-9 CASSLSGTGQGYGGYTF
TRBJ2-1 TRBV18 CASSPPPNGNEQFF
TRBJ2-7 TRBV9 CASSRDRYSYEQYF
TRBJ1-1 TRBV2 CASSPQGGDTEAFF
TRBJ2-5 TRBV14 CASSHSETQYF
TRBJ1-5 TRBV2 CASRDLTGQPQHF
TRBJ1-5 TRBV28 CATGGGSPLQPQHF
TRBJ1-2 TRBV7-2 CASSQQGSAGYTF
TRBJ2-7 TRBV2 CASSETPPSAGGGEQYF
TRBJ1-2 TRBV30 CAWRGQASDGYTF
TRBJ2-3 TRBV18 CASSPRDTQYF
TRBJ2-1 TRBV18 CASSPLAANNEQFF